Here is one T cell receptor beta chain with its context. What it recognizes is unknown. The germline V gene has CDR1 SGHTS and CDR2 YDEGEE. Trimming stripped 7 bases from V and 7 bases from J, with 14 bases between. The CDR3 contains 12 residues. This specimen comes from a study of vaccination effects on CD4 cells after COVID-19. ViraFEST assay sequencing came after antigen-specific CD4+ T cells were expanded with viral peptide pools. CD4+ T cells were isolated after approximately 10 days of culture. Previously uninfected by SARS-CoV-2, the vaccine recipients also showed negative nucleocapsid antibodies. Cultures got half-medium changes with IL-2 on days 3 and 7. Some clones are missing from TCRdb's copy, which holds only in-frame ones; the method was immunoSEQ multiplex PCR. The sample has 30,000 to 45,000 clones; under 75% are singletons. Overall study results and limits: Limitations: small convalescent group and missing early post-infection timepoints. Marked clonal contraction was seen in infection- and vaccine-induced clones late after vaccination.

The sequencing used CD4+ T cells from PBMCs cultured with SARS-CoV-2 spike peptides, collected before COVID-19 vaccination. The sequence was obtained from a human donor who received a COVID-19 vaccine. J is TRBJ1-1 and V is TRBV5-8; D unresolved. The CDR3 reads CASRPREFEAFF. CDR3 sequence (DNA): TGTGCCAGCCGCCCGCGGGAGTTTGAAGCTTTCTTT.